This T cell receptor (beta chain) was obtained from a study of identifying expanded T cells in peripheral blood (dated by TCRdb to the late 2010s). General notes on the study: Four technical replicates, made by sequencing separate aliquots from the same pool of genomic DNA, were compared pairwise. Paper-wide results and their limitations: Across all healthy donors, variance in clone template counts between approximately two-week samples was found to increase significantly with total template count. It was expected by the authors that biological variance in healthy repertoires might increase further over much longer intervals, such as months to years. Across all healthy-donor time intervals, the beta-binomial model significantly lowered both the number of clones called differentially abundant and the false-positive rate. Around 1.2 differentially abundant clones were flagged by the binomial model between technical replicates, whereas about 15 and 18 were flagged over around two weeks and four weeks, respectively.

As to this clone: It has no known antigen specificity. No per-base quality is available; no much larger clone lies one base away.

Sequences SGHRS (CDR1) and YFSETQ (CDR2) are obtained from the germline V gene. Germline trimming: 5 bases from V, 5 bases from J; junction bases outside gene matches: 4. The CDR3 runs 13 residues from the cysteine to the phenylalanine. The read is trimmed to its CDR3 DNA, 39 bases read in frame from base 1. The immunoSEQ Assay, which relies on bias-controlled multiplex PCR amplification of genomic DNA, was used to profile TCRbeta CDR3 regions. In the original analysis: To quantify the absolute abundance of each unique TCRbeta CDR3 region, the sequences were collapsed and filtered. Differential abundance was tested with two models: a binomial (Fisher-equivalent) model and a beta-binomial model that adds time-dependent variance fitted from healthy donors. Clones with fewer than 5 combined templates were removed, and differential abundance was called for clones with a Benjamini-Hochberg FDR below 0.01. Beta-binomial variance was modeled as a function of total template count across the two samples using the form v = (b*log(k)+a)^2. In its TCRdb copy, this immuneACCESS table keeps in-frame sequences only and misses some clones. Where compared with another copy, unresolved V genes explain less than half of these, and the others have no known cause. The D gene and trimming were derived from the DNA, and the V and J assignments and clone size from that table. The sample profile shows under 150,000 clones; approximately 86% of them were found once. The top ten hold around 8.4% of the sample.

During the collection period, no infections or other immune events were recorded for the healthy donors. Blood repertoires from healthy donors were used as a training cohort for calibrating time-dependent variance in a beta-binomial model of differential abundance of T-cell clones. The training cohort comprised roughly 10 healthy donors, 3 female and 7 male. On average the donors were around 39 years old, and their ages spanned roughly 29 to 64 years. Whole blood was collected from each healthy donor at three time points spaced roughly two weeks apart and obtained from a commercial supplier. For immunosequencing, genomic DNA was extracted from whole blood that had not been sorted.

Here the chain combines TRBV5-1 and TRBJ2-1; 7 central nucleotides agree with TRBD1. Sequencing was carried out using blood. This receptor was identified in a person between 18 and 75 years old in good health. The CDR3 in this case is CASSLTGNNEQFF. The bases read TGCGCCAGCAGTCTGACAGGGAACAATGAGCAGTTCTTC.